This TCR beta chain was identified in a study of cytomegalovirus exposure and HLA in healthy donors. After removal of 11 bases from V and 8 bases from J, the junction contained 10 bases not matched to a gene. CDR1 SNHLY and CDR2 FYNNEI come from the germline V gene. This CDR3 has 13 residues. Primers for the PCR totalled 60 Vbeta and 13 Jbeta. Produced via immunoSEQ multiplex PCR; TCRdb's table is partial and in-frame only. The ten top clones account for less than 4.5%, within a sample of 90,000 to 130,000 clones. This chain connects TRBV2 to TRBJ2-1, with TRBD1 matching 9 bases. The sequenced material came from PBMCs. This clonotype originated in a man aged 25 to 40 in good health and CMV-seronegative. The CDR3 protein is CAGSGTGRDEQFF. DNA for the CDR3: TGTGCCGGTTCCGGGACAGGGCGGGATGAGCAGTTCTTC.